A single sample gave rise to the 8 T cell receptor beta chains below, sequenced in a study of shared clonotypes between healthy human individuals. The repertoire was sequenced with immunoSEQ multiplex PCR; TCRdb's copy has only in-frame clones and lacks some. Among around 2,000,000 clones listed, approximately 94% were seen once. Terminally differentiated effector memory CD45RA+ cells were left out of the naive CD8 fraction, which was CD45RO-negative and positively selected for CCR7. The source material was naive CD8+ T cells from PBMCs. These TCRs come from a man aged 18 to 35 in good health. Some clones in this sample may be carry-over from other donors' samples.

V is TRBV10-3 and J is TRBJ2-3; TRBD2 matches at 10 bases. From germline, CDR1 is ENHRY and CDR2 SYGVKD. V shed 1 base, J shed 0 bases, and the junction held 4 bases outside the gene matches. The CDR3 loop spans 17 amino acids. The CDR3 is CAISEWASGRSTDTQYF. CDR3 nucleotide sequence: TGTGCCATCAGTGAGTGGGCTAGCGGGAGAAGCACAGATACGCAGTATTTT.

Worth noting for this clone: Germline and junction disagree at one end, which may indicate a read error. The rearrangement uses TRBV5-1 and TRBJ2-1; 8 positions agree with TRBD1. Germline loops: CDR1 SGHRS, CDR2 YFSETQ. The CDR3 is 11 residues long. Here the CDR3 reads CASSRGQEALF. As DNA, the CDR3 is TGCGCCAGCAGCAGGGGACAGGAAGCCCTCTTC.

V and J are TRBV5-4 and TRBJ1-2; D is possibly TRBD1 (5 bases). This CDR3 contains 14 residues. CDR1 SGHNT and CDR2 YYREEE come from the germline V gene (reference sequence). The V end was cut by 6 bases, the J end by 5 bases, with 17 bases between. The CDR3 is CASTPSRGWYGYTF. Written as DNA, the CDR3 is TGTGCCAGCACCCCCTCCCGGGGCTGGTATGGCTACACCTTC. The full variable domain, its missing parts supplied by reference TRBV5-4 and TRBJ1-2, is ETGVTQSPTHLIKTRGQQVTLRCSSQSGHNTVSWYQQALGQGPQFIFQYYREEENGRGNFPPRFSGLQFPNYSSELNVNALELDDSALYLCASTPSRGWYGYTFGSGTRLTVV.

This clone was seen a single time. The genes are TRBV10-3 and TRBJ2-1; 12 positions match TRBD2. From germline, CDR1 is ENHRY and CDR2 SYGVKD. This CDR3 contains 16 residues. Trimming at V came to 6 bases and at J to 0 bases, leaving 3 bases not matched to a gene. The CDR3 reads CAIRQTSGSSYNEQFF. The CDR3 nucleotides are TGTGCCATCAGACAGACTAGCGGGAGCTCCTACAATGAGCAGTTCTTC.

V and J are TRBV7-8 and TRBJ2-3, with D perhaps being TRBD1 or TRBD2 (5 bases each). Trimming left V 4 bases short and J 6 bases short, with 17 bases between. This CDR3 region has 15 residues. In germline, CDR1 is SGHVS, CDR2 FQNEAQ. CDR3: CASSYGTLGWDTQYF. For the CDR3, the DNA is TGTGCCAGCAGCTACGGGACCCTGGGATGGGATACGCAGTATTTT.

This clone was found once. The gene calls are TRBV6-6 and TRBJ2-3; TRBD2 aligns across 10 bases. Per the germline V gene, CDR1 is MNHNY and CDR2 is SVGAGI (reference sequence). The CDR3 has 15 amino acids. V shed 8 bases and J 5 bases; nucleotides not matched to a gene: 10. The CDR3 sequence is CASSWASGSGDTQYF. CDR3 nucleotides: TGTGCCAGCTCCTGGGCTAGCGGGAGTGGAGATACGCAGTATTTT.

The chain is built from TRBV7-9 and TRBJ2-3; D gene ambiguous. V was pared by 0 bases and J by 3 bases, with 4 bases between. From germline, CDR1 is SEHNR and CDR2 FQNEAQ (reference sequence). The CDR3 is 13 amino acids. The DNA for the CDR3 is TGTGCCAGCAGCTTAGCGATGACAGATACGCAGTATTTT. This encodes CASSLAMTDTQYF.

The chain has TRBV4-1 and TRBJ1-4; possibly TRBD1 for D (5 bases). V lost 4 bases and J 8 bases, leaving 20 bases between the germline ends. The CDR3 contains 16 residues. Germline-derived CDR1 and CDR2 are MGHRA and YSYEKL. This CDR3 reads CASSLTQAVGGEKLFF. The DNA of the CDR3 is TGCGCCAGCAGCCTAACACAAGCGGTGGGGGGAGAAAAACTGTTTTTT.